This T cell receptor beta chain was captured in a study of blood T cell repertoires in COVID-19. Study details: Collection of acute and convalescent COVID-19 samples took place in the United States, Italy and Spain. PBMCs, B-cell-depleted T cells, or T cells were the source of the cDNA or gDNA that made up the material.

With V trimmed by 2 bases and J by 8 bases, 6 bases remained unmatched. CDR1 KGHSH and CDR2 LQKENI come from the germline V gene. CDR3 length: 14 amino acids. Under the authors' procedure: Reference gene primer amplification gave estimated nucleated cell counts. Data came from immunoSEQ multiplex PCR; TCRdb stores just in-frame clones and leaves some out. For V, J and clone size, that table is used; D and trimming come from the DNA. The sample lists some 230,000 clones, roughly 85% seen once, with approximately 2.1% in the top ten. Material for sequencing was peripheral blood. The chain has TRBV18 and TRBJ2-4; 7 nucleotides agree with TRBD1. This sequence originates from a young man who had recovered from COVID-19. CDR3 nucleotides: TGTGCCAGCTCACCAACAGGACAGGAGGACATTCAGTACTTC. Translating gives CASSPTGQEDIQYF.